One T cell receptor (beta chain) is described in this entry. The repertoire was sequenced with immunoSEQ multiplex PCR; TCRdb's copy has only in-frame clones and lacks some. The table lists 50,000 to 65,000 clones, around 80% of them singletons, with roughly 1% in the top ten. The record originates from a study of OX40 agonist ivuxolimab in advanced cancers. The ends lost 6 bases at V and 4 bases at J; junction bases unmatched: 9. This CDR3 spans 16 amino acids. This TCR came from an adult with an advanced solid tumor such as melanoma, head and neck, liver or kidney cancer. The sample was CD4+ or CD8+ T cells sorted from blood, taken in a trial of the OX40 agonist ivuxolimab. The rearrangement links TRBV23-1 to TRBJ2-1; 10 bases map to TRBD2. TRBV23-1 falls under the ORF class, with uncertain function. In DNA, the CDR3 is TGCGCCAGCAGCACCTTGCTAGCGGGGGAGTACAATGAGCAGTTCTTC. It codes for CASSTLLAGEYNEQFF.